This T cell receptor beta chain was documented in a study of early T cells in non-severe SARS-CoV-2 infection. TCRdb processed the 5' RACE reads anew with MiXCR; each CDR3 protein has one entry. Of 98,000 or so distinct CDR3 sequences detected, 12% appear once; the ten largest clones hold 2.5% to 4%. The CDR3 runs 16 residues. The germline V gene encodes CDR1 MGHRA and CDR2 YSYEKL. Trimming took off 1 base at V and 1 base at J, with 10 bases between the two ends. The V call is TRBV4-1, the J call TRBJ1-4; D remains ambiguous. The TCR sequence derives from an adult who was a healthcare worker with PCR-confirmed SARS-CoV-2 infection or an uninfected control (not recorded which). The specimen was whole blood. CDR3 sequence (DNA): TGCGCCAGCAGCCAAGGCTGGAGTGGAACTAATGAAAAACTGTTTTTT. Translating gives CASSQGWSGTNEKLFF.